Listed here are 19 T cell receptor beta chains from one sample, sequenced in a study of CD8 T cells in ankylosing spondylitis. TCRdb itself ran the 5' RACE reads through MiXCR, one entry per CDR3 protein. The sample contains 250,000 to 350,000 distinct CDR3 sequences, 15% to 25% of which appear only once. The specimen was blood, either unsorted or a sorted T cell fraction (not recorded which). The source of these receptors is a male donor with ankylosing spondylitis or in good health (not recorded which).

This clonotype appeared a few times. This chain connects TRBV9 to TRBJ1-2; tentative D call: TRBD1 (6 bases). Trimming cost V 0 bases and J 8 bases, with 17 bases left between them. This CDR3 is 15 amino acids long. Germline CDR1 SGDLS, CDR2 YYNGEE. The CDR3 DNA sequence: TGTGCCAGCAGCGTAGCTCCACAGGGCCGGCGGGGCTACACCTTC. It translates to CASSVAPQGRRGYTF.

This clonotype was observed at least ten times. The chain employs TRBV7-4 and TRBJ1-1, with 10 bases fitting TRBD1. The germline V gene encodes CDR1 SGHVT and CDR2 SQSDAQ. This CDR3 comprises 18 residues. Trimming took 5 bases from V and 1 from J; bases not matched to a gene: 13. The CDR3 region is CASSQRQGANCGNTEAFF. For the CDR3, the DNA is TGTGCCAGCAGCCAGAGACAGGGGGCTAATTGCGGGAACACTGAAGCTTTCTTT.

The chain's CDR3 is CASSQAHRGSGNQPQHF. The CDR3 nucleotides read TGTGCCAGCAGCCAAGCTCACAGGGGTTCGGGAAATCAGCCCCAGCATTTT. The chain recombines TRBV3-1 with TRBJ1-5; 7 nucleotides align to TRBD1. The CDR3 length is 17 residues. The V segment lost 1 base and the J segment 4 bases; nucleotides outside the gene matches: 10. From germline, CDR1 is LGHDT and CDR2 YNNKEL (reference sequence).

The genes are TRBV18 and TRBJ2-1, with D maybe TRBD2 (6 bases). The V gene's germline CDR1 is KGHSH and CDR2 LQKENI. The ends were cut back, 3 bases at V and 10 bases at J, with 22 bases in the middle. The CDR3 extends over 16 amino acids. CDR3 amino acids: CASSPPVGTSAGEQFF. CDR3 in DNA: TGTGCCAGCTCACCCCCAGTAGGGACTTCAGCCGGGGAGCAGTTCTTC.

This clonotype was counted a few times. J is TRBJ2-2 and V is TRBV5-1; D not resolved. CDR3 size: 14 residues. The ends were cut back, 4 bases at V and 0 bases at J, with 7 bases in the middle. The V gene's germline CDR1 is SGHRS and CDR2 YFSETQ. DNA for the CDR3: TGCGCCAGCAGCCCGACTTCGAACACCGGGGAGCTGTTTTTT. The encoded protein is CASSPTSNTGELFF.

This clonotype was seen a handful of times. The chain recombines TRBV10-2 with TRBJ2-3; 8 positions match TRBD2. This CDR3 is 14 amino acids long. CDR1 and CDR2 from the germline V gene are WSHSY and SAAADI. Trimming at V came to 3 bases and at J to 1 base, leaving 0 bases not matched to a gene. The CDR3 DNA reads as TGCGCCAGCAGTGATAGCGGGGGCACAGATACGCAGTATTTT. Amino acids: CASSDSGGTDTQYF.

The sample holds a few counts of this clonotype. V is TRBV6-5 and J is TRBJ1-3; the match to TRBD1 covers 10 bases. This CDR3 region has 17 residues. Unmatched junction bases numbered 8, after V lost 6 bases and J lost 0 bases. CDR1 MNHEY and CDR2 SVGAGI come from the germline V gene. CDR3 DNA sequence: TGTGCCAGCAGACCCGGGACAGGGGTTATCTCTGGAAACACCATATATTTT. Translation gives CASRPGTGVISGNTIYF.

The chain uses TRBV29-1 and TRBJ2-5; the match to TRBD2 covers 11 bases. The trim removed 7 bases at V and 1 base at J, leaving 2 bases unmatched. CDR3 length: 13 amino acids. CDR1 and CDR2 (germline): SQVTM, ANQGSEA. CDR3 DNA sequence: TGCAGCGGGACTAGCGGGCCCCAAGAGACCCAGTACTTC. Protein: CSGTSGPQETQYF.

This clonotype was seen many times. This CDR3 reads CASSPSGGSGELFF. In DNA form, the CDR3 reads TGTGCCAGCAGCCCTTCGGGGGGATCCGGGGAGCTGTTTTTT. The rearrangement joins TRBV7-3 to TRBJ2-2, with 7 bases identical to TRBD2. Germline V gene data show CDR1 as SGHTA and CDR2 as FQGTGA. The CDR3 is made up of 14 amino acids. V lost 5 bases and J lost 6; bases outside the gene matches: 6.

This clonotype has a count of ten or more. CDR3 region: CASSLAAALYNEQFF. In nucleotides, the CDR3 is TGTGCCAGCAGCTTAGCTGCGGCACTTTACAATGAGCAGTTCTTC. The chain uses TRBV7-6 and TRBJ2-1; no firm D call. The germline V gene has CDR1 SGHVS and CDR2 FNYEAQ. The CDR3 sequence is 15 residues long. V lost 0 bases and J lost 4, with 10 bases in between.

This clonotype was seen more than once but under ten times. This sequence joins TRBV18 and TRBJ1-4; unclear D gene. The V gene's germline CDR1 is KGHSH and CDR2 LQKENI. The length of the CDR3 is 13 residues. V lost 2 bases and J lost 5, with 6 bases in between. The CDR3: CASSPSGNEKLFF. The CDR3 bases are TGTGCCAGCTCACCATCTGGGAATGAAAAACTGTTTTTT.

V is TRBV29-1 and J is TRBJ2-4; D possibly corresponds to TRBD1 (7 bases). The CDR3 runs to 15 residues. CDR1 is SQVTM and CDR2 is ANQGSEA in the germline V gene. V gave up 3 bases and J gave up 0 bases, with 12 bases separating them. CDR3 protein: CSVEEGAKAKNIQYF. CDR3 coding DNA: TGCAGCGTTGAGGAGGGGGCCAAAGCCAAAAACATTCAGTACTTC. The full variable domain, with the rest looked up from reference TRBV29-1 and TRBJ2-4, is SAVISQKPSRDICQRGTSLTIQCQVDSQVTMMFWYRQQPGQSLTLIATANQGSEATYESGFVIDKFPISRPNLTFSTLTVSNMSPEDSSIYLCSVEEGAKAKNIQYFGAGTRLSVL.

This chain joins TRBV20-1 and TRBJ2-3; possible D gene TRBD1, 5 bases. With 3 bases removed from V and 6 bases from J, the gap between germline ends came to 19 bases. This CDR3 is 15 amino acids long. Germline V CDR1 and CDR2: DFQATT, SNEGSKA (reference sequence). The CDR3, as DNA: TGCAGTGCTAGGTACCCGGCCACGGACACGGATACGCAGTATTTT. Protein sequence: CSARYPATDTDTQYF.

The sample holds a few counts of this clonotype. The DNA for the CDR3 is TGTGCCAGCAGTTCCCCCCTAGCGGAAAGCTCCTACGAGCAGTACGTC. This gives the protein CASSSPLAESSYEQYV. The chain combines TRBV28 with TRBJ2-7; the match to TRBD2 covers 7 bases. CDR3 length equals 16 residues. Germline CDR1 MDHEN, CDR2 SYDVKM. The V gene end was trimmed by 4 bases and the J gene end by 0 bases; junction bases not matched to a gene: 9.

This clonotype appeared a few times. The chain is built from TRBV7-9 and TRBJ1-4; 8 bases are shared with TRBD1. From germline, CDR1 is SEHNR and CDR2 FQNEAQ (reference sequence). The V and J ends lost 5 bases and 7 bases, in that order; junction bases with no gene match: 3. There are 13 residues in the CDR3. This chain's CDR3 is CASSRGQGEKLFF. For the CDR3, the DNA is TGTGCCAGCAGCCGCGGACAGGGTGAAAAACTGTTTTTT.

This chain uses TRBV30 with TRBJ2-1; the D gene is possibly TRBD1 (6 bases). This CDR3 is built from 13 residues. V gave up 6 bases and J gave up 3 bases, with 12 bases separating them. The germline CDR1 and CDR2 sequences are GTSNPN and SVGIG (reference sequence). Here the CDR3 reads CACEGGFYNEQFF. The CDR3 bases are TGTGCCTGCGAAGGGGGATTCTACAATGAGCAGTTCTTC.

Remarks on this clonotype: One junction end does not reproduce the germline sequence, and a read error may be involved. The chain joins TRBV10-3 to TRBJ1-4; possible D gene TRBD1, 5 bases. The germline CDR1 and CDR2 sequences are ENHRY and SYGVKD. There are 14 residues in the CDR3. The DNA of the CDR3 is TGTGCCATCAGTGAGGGTGGGACTAGTGAAAAACTGTTTTTT. Protein sequence: CAISEGGTSEKLFF.

This clonotype was seen a handful of times. The gene calls are TRBV7-9 and TRBJ1-4; 7 bases line up with TRBD1. Germline values: CDR1 SEHNR, CDR2 FQNEAQ (reference sequence). V lost 5 bases and J lost 0; bases outside the gene matches: 3. This CDR3 spans 15 amino acids. The CDR3 sequence is CASSPTGATNEKLFF. As DNA, the CDR3 is TGTGCCAGCAGCCCAACAGGGGCAACTAATGAAAAACTGTTTTTT.

There are a few counts of this clonotype. In nucleotides, the CDR3 is TGTGCCAGCAGCCAACTATACACAGATACGCAGTATTTT. Amino acids: CASSQLYTDTQYF. The chain joins TRBV3-1 to TRBJ2-3; no clear D gene. V was clipped by 2 bases and J by 2 bases, with 5 bases between them. The CDR3 runs 13 residues. CDR1 is LGHDT and CDR2 is YNNKEL in the germline V gene (reference sequence).